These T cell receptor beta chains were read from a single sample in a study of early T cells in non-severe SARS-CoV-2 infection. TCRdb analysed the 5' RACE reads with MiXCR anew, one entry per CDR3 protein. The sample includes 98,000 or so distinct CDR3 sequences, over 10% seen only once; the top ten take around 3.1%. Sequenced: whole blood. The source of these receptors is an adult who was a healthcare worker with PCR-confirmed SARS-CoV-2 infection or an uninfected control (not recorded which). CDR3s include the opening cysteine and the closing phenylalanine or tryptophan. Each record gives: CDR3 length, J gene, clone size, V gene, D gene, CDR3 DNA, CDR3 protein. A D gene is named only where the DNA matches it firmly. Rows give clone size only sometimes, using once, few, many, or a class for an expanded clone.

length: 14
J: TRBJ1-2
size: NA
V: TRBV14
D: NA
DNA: TGTGCCAGCAGCCAACAAGAAGTGGGGGCTGGCTACACCTTC
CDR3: CASSQQEVGAGYTF

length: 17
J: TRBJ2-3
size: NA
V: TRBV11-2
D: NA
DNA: TGTGCCAGCAACCGGTGGGTTGTGGAGGACAGCGCCGATACGCAGTATTTT
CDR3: CASNRWVVEDSADTQYF

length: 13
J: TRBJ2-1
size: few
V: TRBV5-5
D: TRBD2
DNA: TGTGCCAGCAGCATCTTAGCGGGAGCCGAGCAGTTCTTC
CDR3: CASSILAGAEQFF

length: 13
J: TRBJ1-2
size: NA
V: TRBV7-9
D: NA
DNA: TGTGCCAGCAGCTCCCGAGAACTTCTGGGCTACACCTTC
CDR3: CASSSRELLGYTF

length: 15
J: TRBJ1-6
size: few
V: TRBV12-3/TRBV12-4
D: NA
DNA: TGTGCCAGCAGTTTGAGGGGGGTTAATAATTCACCCCTCCACTTT
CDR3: CASSLRGVNNSPLHF

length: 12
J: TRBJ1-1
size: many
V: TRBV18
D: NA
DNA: TGTGCCAGCTCTCGCGTGGGGACTGAAGCTTTCTTT
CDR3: CASSRVGTEAFF

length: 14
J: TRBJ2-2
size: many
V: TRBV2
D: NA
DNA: TGTGCCAGCAGTGGGCGGATGAACACCGGGGAGCTGTTTTTT
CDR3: CASSGRMNTGELFF

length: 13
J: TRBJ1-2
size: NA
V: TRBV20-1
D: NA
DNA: TGCAGTGCTAGACCAGGCTTCAACTATGGCTACACCTTC
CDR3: CSARPGFNYGYTF

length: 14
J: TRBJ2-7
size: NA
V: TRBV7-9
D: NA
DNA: TGTGCCAGCAGCCCGCGTCCTACGGGGGACGAGCAGTACTTC
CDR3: CASSPRPTGDEQYF

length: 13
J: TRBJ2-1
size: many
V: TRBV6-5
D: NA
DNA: TGTGCCAGCAGTCCCGGGAACAACAATGAGCAGTTCTTC
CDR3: CASSPGNNNEQFF

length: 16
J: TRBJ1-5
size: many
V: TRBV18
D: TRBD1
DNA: TGTGCCAGCTCACCCCAGGGCGACAGGGGCAATCAGCCCCAGCATTTT
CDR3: CASSPQGDRGNQPQHF

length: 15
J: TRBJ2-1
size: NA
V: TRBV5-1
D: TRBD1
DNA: TGCGCCAGCAGCGTACAGGGGGGCTCCTACAATGAGCAGTTCTTC
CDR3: CASSVQGGSYNEQFF

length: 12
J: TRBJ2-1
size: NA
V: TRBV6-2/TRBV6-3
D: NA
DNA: TGTGCCAGCAGTCGAGGGCCGAGTGAGCAGTTCTTC
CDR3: CASSRGPSEQFF

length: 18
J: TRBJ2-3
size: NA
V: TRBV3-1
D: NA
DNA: TGTGCCAGCAGCCAAGATCTTGAAAGAGGCGGATCCCTGGATACGCAGTATTTT
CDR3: CASSQDLERGGSLDTQYF